The rows below give T cell receptor beta chains drawn from one sample of a study of molecular identifiers for immune sequencing clone quantification. TCRdb called the PCR reads again in MiXCR, with one record for every CDR3 protein. The repertoire consists of 400,000 to 600,000 distinct CDR3 sequences, with about 22% occurring once and the leading ten covering around 0.84%. Sequencing was carried out using naive CD8+ T cells from blood, with Jurkat cell RNA spiked in. These receptors all stem from a human donor in good health. Some libraries in this study had Jurkat cell RNA spiked in. CDR3s include the opening cysteine and the closing phenylalanine or tryptophan. The order of the fields is D gene, CDR3 length, V gene, clone size, J gene, CDR3 protein, CDR3 DNA. D genes are given only for firm matches. Clone size appears in some rows only: once, few, many, or a class for an expanded clone.

d_call: -; cdr3_length: 17; v_call: TRBV15; clone_size: few; j_call: TRBJ2-1; cdr3_aa: CATSRDLVGQPYNEQFF; cdr3_nt: TGTGCCACCAGCAGAGATCTGGTGGGACAACCCTACAATGAGCAGTTCTTC
d_call: TRBD1; cdr3_length: 15; v_call: TRBV4-3; clone_size: few; j_call: TRBJ1-1; cdr3_aa: CASSQDSTGGTEAFF; cdr3_nt: TGCGCCAGCAGCCAAGATAGCACAGGGGGCACTGAAGCTTTCTTT
d_call: -; cdr3_length: 15; v_call: TRBV4-3; clone_size: few; j_call: TRBJ1-1; cdr3_aa: CASSQDWWGNTEAFF; cdr3_nt: TGCGCCAGCAGCCAAGATTGGTGGGGGAACACTGAAGCTTTCTTT
d_call: TRBD1; cdr3_length: 12; v_call: TRBV12-3/TRBV12-4; clone_size: many; j_call: TRBJ1-1; cdr3_aa: CASSLWDSEAFF; cdr3_nt: TGTGCCAGCAGTCTCTGGGACAGTGAAGCTTTCTTT
d_call: -; cdr3_length: 13; v_call: TRBV15; clone_size: -; j_call: TRBJ2-7; cdr3_aa: CATSTRLAYEQYF; cdr3_nt: TGTGCCACCAGCACCAGACTGGCCTACGAGCAGTACTTC
d_call: TRBD1; cdr3_length: 19; v_call: TRBV4-1; clone_size: -; j_call: TRBJ2-7; cdr3_aa: CASSQVAGTGGLVGYEQYF; cdr3_nt: TGCGCCAGCAGCCAAGTTGCCGGGACAGGGGGTCTGGTGGGATACGAGCAGTACTTC
d_call: TRBD1; cdr3_length: 14; v_call: TRBV20-1; clone_size: -; j_call: TRBJ2-7; cdr3_aa: CSASPPGGLLWQYF; cdr3_nt: TGCAGTGCTAGCCCCCCAGGGGGCCTCTTGTGGCAGTACTTC
d_call: -; cdr3_length: 14; v_call: TRBV27; clone_size: few; j_call: TRBJ1-5; cdr3_aa: CASSSSGSNQPQHF; cdr3_nt: TGTGCCAGCAGTTCCAGTGGAAGCAATCAGCCCCAGCATTTT
d_call: TRBD2; cdr3_length: 13; v_call: TRBV2; clone_size: -; j_call: TRBJ2-1; cdr3_aa: CAGGDGSYNEQFF; cdr3_nt: TGTGCCGGGGGGGATGGCTCCTACAATGAGCAGTTCTTC
d_call: -; cdr3_length: 15; v_call: TRBV5-6; clone_size: -; j_call: TRBJ2-1; cdr3_aa: CASSHRDTFVNEQFF; cdr3_nt: TGTGCCAGCAGTCACCGGGACACGTTTGTCAATGAGCAGTTCTTC
d_call: TRBD2; cdr3_length: 15; v_call: TRBV6-5; clone_size: many; j_call: TRBJ2-3; cdr3_aa: CASSYGGLATDTQYF; cdr3_nt: TGTGCCAGCAGTTACGGGGGACTAGCCACAGATACGCAGTATTTT
d_call: -; cdr3_length: 14; v_call: TRBV14; clone_size: many; j_call: TRBJ2-3; cdr3_aa: CASSQETEGYTQYF; cdr3_nt: TGTGCCAGCAGCCAAGAAACGGAGGGCTATACGCAGTATTTT
d_call: -; cdr3_length: 14; v_call: TRBV4-3; clone_size: -; j_call: TRBJ2-1; cdr3_aa: CASSQYRGDNEQFF; cdr3_nt: TGCGCCAGCAGCCAATACCGGGGCGACAATGAGCAGTTCTTC
d_call: -; cdr3_length: 15; v_call: TRBV12-3/TRBV12-4; clone_size: -; j_call: TRBJ2-2; cdr3_aa: CASSLPGPGTGELFF; cdr3_nt: TGTGCCAGCAGTTTACCGGGGCCGGGCACCGGGGAGCTGTTTTTT
d_call: -; cdr3_length: 13; v_call: TRBV5-6; clone_size: few; j_call: TRBJ2-5; cdr3_aa: CASSFWGEETQYF; cdr3_nt: TGTGCCAGCAGCTTTTGGGGGGAAGAGACCCAGTACTTC
d_call: -; cdr3_length: 15; v_call: TRBV6-2/TRBV6-3; clone_size: many; j_call: TRBJ2-7; cdr3_aa: CASSPGQLNSYEQYF; cdr3_nt: TGTGCCAGCAGTCCCGGACAGCTCAACTCCTACGAGCAGTACTTC
d_call: -; cdr3_length: 13; v_call: TRBV28; clone_size: -; j_call: TRBJ2-2; cdr3_aa: CASGFSYTGELFF; cdr3_nt: TGTGCCAGCGGTTTTTCCTACACCGGGGAGCTGTTTTTT
d_call: -; cdr3_length: 16; v_call: TRBV19; clone_size: few; j_call: TRBJ2-5; cdr3_aa: CASSIDTGTARETQYF; cdr3_nt: TGTGCCAGTAGTATAGACACCGGGACGGCCAGAGAGACCCAGTACTTC
d_call: -; cdr3_length: 14; v_call: TRBV6-5; clone_size: many; j_call: TRBJ2-2; cdr3_aa: CASISVGNTGELFF; cdr3_nt: TGTGCCAGCATCTCCGTCGGGAACACCGGGGAGCTGTTTTTT
d_call: -; cdr3_length: 14; v_call: TRBV20-1; clone_size: -; j_call: TRBJ1-4; cdr3_aa: CSARLTDISEKLFF; cdr3_nt: TGCAGTGCTAGACTGACAGATATAAGTGAAAAACTGTTTTTT
d_call: TRBD2; cdr3_length: 18; v_call: TRBV12-3/TRBV12-4; clone_size: few; j_call: TRBJ2-2; cdr3_aa: CASRGLAGEGWVTGELFF; cdr3_nt: TGTGCCAGCAGAGGACTAGCGGGAGAAGGATGGGTCACCGGGGAGCTGTTTTTT
d_call: -; cdr3_length: 13; v_call: TRBV4-3; clone_size: many; j_call: TRBJ2-5; cdr3_aa: CASSQEAGETQYF; cdr3_nt: TGCGCCAGCAGCCAAGAGGCCGGAGAGACCCAGTACTTC
d_call: -; cdr3_length: 16; v_call: TRBV9; clone_size: -; j_call: TRBJ2-2; cdr3_aa: CASSVLGALSSGELSF; cdr3_nt: TGTGCCAGCAGCGTATTGGGGGCACTGAGTTCCGGGGAGCTGTCTTTT
d_call: TRBD2; cdr3_length: 14; v_call: TRBV5-4; clone_size: many; j_call: TRBJ2-7; cdr3_aa: CATSGAGGPHEQYF; cdr3_nt: TGTGCCACCTCGGGAGCGGGGGGTCCCCACGAGCAGTACTTC
d_call: TRBD2; cdr3_length: 15; v_call: TRBV24-1; clone_size: -; j_call: TRBJ2-2; cdr3_aa: CATRTGTSNTGELFF; cdr3_nt: TGTGCCACCAGGACCGGGACTAGCAACACCGGGGAGCTGTTTTTT
d_call: -; cdr3_length: 16; v_call: TRBV24-1; clone_size: many; j_call: TRBJ2-1; cdr3_aa: CATSDSGALSYNEQFF; cdr3_nt: TGTGCCACCAGTGATTCTGGGGCCCTCTCCTACAATGAGCAGTTCTTC
d_call: TRBD2; cdr3_length: 14; v_call: TRBV27; clone_size: -; j_call: TRBJ2-1; cdr3_aa: CATSGGRSYNEQFF; cdr3_nt: TGTGCCACTAGCGGGGGCCGCTCCTACAATGAGCAGTTCTTC
d_call: -; cdr3_length: 13; v_call: TRBV20-1; clone_size: few; j_call: TRBJ2-7; cdr3_aa: CSARVPDSYEQYF; cdr3_nt: TGCAGTGCTAGAGTACCGGACTCCTACGAGCAGTACTTC
d_call: -; cdr3_length: 22; v_call: TRBV6-2/TRBV6-3; clone_size: -; j_call: TRBJ1-5; cdr3_aa: CASSPPGTRVPALEGGNQPQHF; cdr3_nt: TGTGCCAGCAGTCCCCCCGGGACCAGGGTTCCAGCGCTAGAGGGTGGCAATCAGCCCCAGCATTTT
d_call: -; cdr3_length: 13; v_call: TRBV6-5; clone_size: many; j_call: TRBJ2-3; cdr3_aa: CASSYGVADTQYF; cdr3_nt: TGTGCCAGCAGTTATGGAGTCGCAGATACGCAGTATTTT
d_call: -; cdr3_length: 14; v_call: TRBV19; clone_size: -; j_call: TRBJ2-7; cdr3_aa: CASRPGRSSYEQYF; cdr3_nt: TGTGCCAGTAGACCAGGACGGAGCTCCTACGAGCAGTACTTC
d_call: -; cdr3_length: 15; v_call: TRBV18; clone_size: -; j_call: TRBJ1-5; cdr3_aa: CASSQGHSSNQPQHF; cdr3_nt: TGTGCCAGCTCACAGGGACACAGCAGCAATCAGCCCCAGCATTTT
d_call: -; cdr3_length: 12; v_call: TRBV7-9; clone_size: many; j_call: TRBJ2-7; cdr3_aa: CASSLGGHEQYF; cdr3_nt: TGTGCCAGCAGCCTAGGGGGGCACGAGCAGTACTTC
d_call: -; cdr3_length: 14; v_call: TRBV5-4; clone_size: few; j_call: TRBJ1-1; cdr3_aa: CASSSLGTPREAFF; cdr3_nt: TGTGCCAGCAGCTCGCTGGGGACACCCCGTGAAGCTTTCTTT
d_call: -; cdr3_length: 17; v_call: TRBV7-9; clone_size: -; j_call: TRBJ2-3; cdr3_aa: CASSLDFVRPRSDTQYF; cdr3_nt: TGTGCCAGCAGCTTAGACTTTGTGAGACCCCGTTCAGATACGCAGTATTTT
d_call: -; cdr3_length: 16; v_call: TRBV4-1; clone_size: many; j_call: TRBJ2-3; cdr3_aa: CASSDGGTGFTDTQYF; cdr3_nt: TGCGCCAGCAGCGATGGAGGTACAGGGTTTACAGATACGCAGTATTTT
d_call: TRBD1; cdr3_length: 15; v_call: TRBV5-3; clone_size: -; j_call: TRBJ2-7; cdr3_aa: CASSLRGRGPYEQYF; cdr3_nt: TGTGCCAGCAGCCTCCGGGGCAGGGGGCCCTACGAGCAGTACTTC
d_call: TRBD2; cdr3_length: 15; v_call: TRBV4-1; clone_size: -; j_call: TRBJ2-1; cdr3_aa: CASSWRLAGDNEQFF; cdr3_nt: TGCGCCAGCAGCTGGAGACTAGCGGGAGACAATGAGCAGTTCTTC
d_call: TRBD2; cdr3_length: 17; v_call: TRBV29-1; clone_size: many; j_call: TRBJ2-2; cdr3_aa: CSVTGTSGSTYTGELFF; cdr3_nt: TGCAGCGTAACCGGGACTAGCGGAAGCACCTACACCGGGGAGCTGTTTTTT
d_call: -; cdr3_length: 15; v_call: TRBV20-1; clone_size: few; j_call: TRBJ1-1; cdr3_aa: CSARDWRRVNTEAFF; cdr3_nt: TGCAGTGCTAGAGATTGGCGCAGAGTCAACACTGAAGCTTTCTTT
d_call: -; cdr3_length: 14; v_call: TRBV4-3; clone_size: few; j_call: TRBJ1-1; cdr3_aa: CASSQGRENTEAFF; cdr3_nt: TGCGCCAGCAGCCAGGGACGGGAGAACACTGAAGCTTTCTTT
d_call: -; cdr3_length: 16; v_call: TRBV5-4; clone_size: few; j_call: TRBJ2-1; cdr3_aa: CASSGLEGGSYNEQFF; cdr3_nt: TGTGCCAGCAGCGGCTTGGAGGGGGGCTCCTACAATGAGCAGTTCTTC
d_call: -; cdr3_length: 13; v_call: TRBV9; clone_size: many; j_call: TRBJ2-1; cdr3_aa: CASARGTYNEQFF; cdr3_nt: TGTGCCTCGGCTCGAGGTACCTACAATGAGCAGTTCTTC
d_call: TRBD2; cdr3_length: 12; v_call: TRBV6-5; clone_size: many; j_call: TRBJ2-7; cdr3_aa: CASSPTSGEQYF; cdr3_nt: TGTGCCAGCAGTCCGACTAGCGGTGAGCAGTACTTC
d_call: -; cdr3_length: 13; v_call: TRBV4-3; clone_size: -; j_call: TRBJ2-1; cdr3_aa: CASSERNRAEQFF; cdr3_nt: TGCGCCAGCAGCGAACGGAACAGGGCTGAGCAGTTCTTC
d_call: -; cdr3_length: 17; v_call: TRBV27; clone_size: few; j_call: TRBJ1-1; cdr3_aa: CASTSFLGGPSNTEAFF; cdr3_nt: TGTGCCAGCACAAGTTTTTTGGGGGGGCCATCGAACACTGAAGCTTTCTTT
d_call: TRBD1; cdr3_length: 18; v_call: TRBV11-2; clone_size: few; j_call: TRBJ2-2; cdr3_aa: CASSLESAGTGLSGELFF; cdr3_nt: TGTGCCAGCAGCTTAGAATCCGCCGGGACAGGGTTGTCCGGGGAGCTGTTTTTT
d_call: -; cdr3_length: 14; v_call: TRBV25-1; clone_size: many; j_call: TRBJ2-2; cdr3_aa: CASSDLETVGELFF; cdr3_nt: TGTGCCAGCAGTGATTTGGAGACAGTCGGGGAGCTGTTTTTT